Listed below are T cell receptor beta chains from one sample, sequenced in a study of metastatic and nonmetastatic thyroid tumors. TCRdb re-called clones via MiXCR from the PCR reads. The table includes some 40,000 clones, 15% to 20% detected once. Input material: blood. These receptors were obtained from a female donor with papillary thyroid cancer or a benign thyroid nodule (not recorded which). Some clones in this sample may be carry-over from other donors' samples. Each CDR3 is given without its conserved first and last residue. Clone size is given for some rows only: seen once, a few or many times, or a class if the clone is expanded.

clone_size v_call cdr3_aa
many TRBV9 ASSHGTDYEQY
medium-sized TRBV12-3/TRBV12-4 ASSYREGEQF
many TRBV7-6 ASSLLAASTDTQY
few TRBV12-3/TRBV12-4 ASRLTGAGTQH
many TRBV29-1 SVEEGGPEQY
many TRBV20-1 SARDYSDSTDTQY
many TRBV19 ASSLLQGDTQY
- TRBV2 ASRRAGGTDTQY
many TRBV5-1 ASSLGDFQSSEQF
many TRBV5-4 ASSFSGKNTEAF
- TRBV5-1 ASRWDGNSPLH